Each of the 17 T cell receptor beta chains below was sequenced from the same sample in a study of blood T cell repertoires in COVID-19. The repertoire was sequenced with immunoSEQ multiplex PCR; TCRdb's copy has only in-frame clones and lacks some. This sample yields some 350,000 clones, of which 80% to 90% are seen a single time; roughly 1% belongs to the top ten. The specimen was PBMCs or T cells enriched from blood (not recorded which). The source of these receptors is a man in his late teens or twenties who had recovered from COVID-19.

The genes are TRBV19 and TRBJ1-5; TRBD1 might be the D (6 bases). The germline V gene encodes CDR1 LNHDA and CDR2 SQIVND (reference sequence). The ends were cut back, 1 base at V and 4 bases at J, with 8 bases in the middle. This CDR3 region has 14 residues. In DNA form, the CDR3 reads TGTGCCAGTAGTATAGGACAGGCGAATCAGCCCCAGCATTTT. This codes for CASSIGQANQPQHF.

The chain has TRBV4-2 and TRBJ1-3; possible D gene TRBD1, 6 bases. The CDR3 spans 18 residues. Germline V gene sequence: CDR1 LGHNA, CDR2 YNFKEQ. The ends were cut back, 1 base at V and 0 bases at J, with 16 bases in the middle. CDR3 residues: CASSQVIRGPISGNTIYF. The CDR3 DNA reads as TGTGCCAGCAGCCAAGTAATCAGGGGACCGATCTCTGGAAACACCATATATTTT.

In nucleotides, the CDR3 is TGTGCCAGCAGCGAAGGGACAGGGGGCGGTTACGAGCAGTACTTC. Protein sequence: CASSEGTGGGYEQYF. This rearrangement joins TRBV7-3 to TRBJ2-7; 12 bases line up with TRBD1. CDR3 length: 15 residues. J gave up 4 bases and V 5 bases, and 6 bases lay outside the gene matches. The germline gives CDR1 SGHTA, CDR2 FQGTGA. The whole variable domain, remainder taken from reference TRBV7-3 and TRBJ2-7, is GAGVSQTPSNKVTEKGKYVELRCDPISGHTALYWYRQSLGQGPEFLIYFQGTGAADDSGLPNDRFFAVRPEGSVSTLKIQRTERGDSAVYLCASSEGTGGGYEQYFGPGTRLTVT.

The chain joins TRBV6-5 to TRBJ2-3; TRBD2 agrees at 9 bases. V trimming: 8 bases; J trimming: 6 bases; junction bases outside the gene matches: 9. This CDR3 has 14 amino acids. From germline, CDR1 is MNHEY and CDR2 SVGAGI. The chain's CDR3 is CASDPGLAFDTQYF. CDR3 sequence (DNA): TGTGCCAGCGATCCGGGACTAGCATTCGATACGCAGTATTTT.

This clone was counted ten times or more. V and J are TRBV6-1 and TRBJ2-5; 9 positions match TRBD2. The germline V gene encodes CDR1 MNHNS and CDR2 SASEGT. The V gene end was trimmed by 3 bases and the J gene end by 4 bases; junction bases not matched to a gene: 9. The CDR3 totals 16 residues. As DNA, the CDR3 is TGTGCCAGCAGTGAGTGGCGGGGACTAGCTGGAGAGACCCAGTACTTC. Protein: CASSEWRGLAGETQYF.

The rearrangement links TRBV18 to TRBJ2-2; the match to TRBD2 covers 7 bases. The CDR3 totals 17 residues. From germline, CDR1 is KGHSH and CDR2 LQKENI. V was clipped by 2 bases and J by 4 bases; unmatched bases: 10. CDR3 residues: CASSPLAGVSVTGELFF. CDR3 coding DNA: TGTGCCAGCTCACCATTGGCGGGAGTTTCGGTCACCGGGGAGCTGTTTTTT.

This rearrangement joins TRBV5-1 to TRBJ2-5, with TRBD2 identical over 9 bases. The CDR3 is 18 residues long. V was clipped by 0 bases and J by 1 base; unmatched bases: 10. Germline assignment: CDR1 SGHRS and CDR2 YFSETQ. This CDR3 is CASSLVRSLAGAQETQYF. The CDR3 DNA reads as TGCGCCAGCAGCTTGGTTAGGTCATTAGCGGGGGCCCAAGAGACCCAGTACTTC.

The chain has TRBV25-1 and TRBJ1-3; a weak D match, TRBD1 (6 bases). Germline V gene sequence: CDR1 MGHDK, CDR2 SYGVNS. The ends were cut back, 4 bases at V and 6 bases at J, with 10 bases in the middle. The CDR3 sequence is 13 residues long. CDR3 nucleotides: TGTGCCAGCAGTGTTACAGGGACAAACACCATATATTTT. Its translation: CASSVTGTNTIYF.

The chain uses TRBV15 and TRBJ2-1, with D unclear. Trimming cost V 3 bases and J 2 bases, with 11 bases left between them. Germline V gene lookup returns CDR1 LNHNV and CDR2 YYDKDF (reference sequence). The CDR3 length is 15 residues. The CDR3 sequence: CATSSEKLAYNEQFF. For the CDR3, the DNA is TGTGCCACCAGCAGCGAAAAATTAGCCTACAATGAGCAGTTCTTC.

This clone was detected once. V gene TRBV28 combines with J gene TRBJ1-1; tentatively, D is TRBD1 (5 bases). V lost 5 bases, J lost 1 base, and 14 bases lay in between. The CDR3 covers 15 residues. The germline V gene encodes CDR1 MDHEN and CDR2 SYDVKM. The CDR3: CASSRGSGGNTEAFF. The CDR3 DNA is TGTGCCAGCAGTCGAGGGTCGGGGGGGAACACTGAAGCTTTCTTT.

The chain couples TRBV14 to TRBJ1-6; 10 bases map to TRBD1. Unmatched junction bases numbered 3, after V lost 4 bases and J lost 9 bases. CDR1 and CDR2 (germline): SGHDN, FVKESK. The CDR3 consists of 14 residues. This CDR3 reads CASSPRTGGSPLHF. The CDR3, as DNA: TGTGCCAGCAGCCCTCGGACAGGGGGTTCACCCCTCCACTTT.

The V and J genes are TRBV6-5 and TRBJ2-2; D is undetermined. Per the germline V gene, CDR1 is MNHEY and CDR2 is SVGAGI. The CDR3 is made up of 15 amino acids. Between the trimmed V and J ends, which lost 4 bases and 2 bases, there was a span of 11 bases. CDR3: CASSFDFVNTGELFF. CDR3 DNA sequence: TGTGCCAGCAGTTTCGACTTCGTCAACACCGGGGAGCTGTTTTTT.

V is TRBV2 and J is TRBJ2-1; 8 bases fit TRBD2. The CDR3 has 15 amino acids. The germline V gene has CDR1 SNHLY and CDR2 FYNNEI. J gave up 0 bases and V 10 bases, and 8 bases lay outside the gene matches. The CDR3 DNA sequence: TGTGCCACCTTAAAACGGGGGGGCTCCTACAATGAGCAGTTCTTC. Translating gives CATLKRGGSYNEQFF.

The chain is built from TRBV5-1 and TRBJ1-1, with TRBD1 matching 9 bases. After removal of 4 bases from V and 6 bases from J, the junction contained 4 bases not matched to a gene. Germline V gives CDR1 SGHRS, CDR2 YFSETQ. The CDR3 runs to 13 residues. The CDR3 coding sequence is TGCGCCAGCAGCACGGGGACAGGGTCTGAAGCTTTCTTT. It translates to CASSTGTGSEAFF.

The chain links TRBV5-1 to TRBJ1-2, with D perhaps matching TRBD1 (6 bases). Germline values: CDR1 SGHRS, CDR2 YFSETQ. The CDR3 length is 14 residues. V was cut by 2 bases and J by 2 bases, with 10 bases left in between. Here the CDR3 DNA reads TGCGCCAGCAGCTTACGGACAGACAACTATGGCTACACCTTC. The encoded protein is CASSLRTDNYGYTF.

This chain links TRBV7-9 with TRBJ2-2; 12 bases align to TRBD2. The junction had 8 bases not matched to a gene; V was cut back by 5 bases and J by 7 bases. In germline, CDR1 is SEHNR, CDR2 FQNEAQ (reference sequence). The CDR3 is made up of 16 amino acids. The CDR3 DNA reads as TGTGCCAGCAGCCGAACTAGCGGGGGGCGAGACGGGGAGCTGTTTTTT. Amino acid sequence: CASSRTSGGRDGELFF.

This clone was recorded once. This chain connects TRBV21-1 to TRBJ2-3; the tabulated D call, TRBD2, remains unverified against the DNA. TRBV21-1 is listed as a pseudogene. The CDR3 contains 14 residues. CDR3 nucleotides: TGTGCCAGCAGCTGCGGGGAGGGCGAAGATACGCAGTATTTT. It encodes CASSCGEGEDTQYF.